This passage covers 12 T cell receptor beta chains from one sample sequenced in a study of cytomegalovirus exposure and HLA in healthy donors. The primer mix had 60 Vbeta and 13 Jbeta primers. Sequencing was performed with immunoSEQ multiplex PCR; in TCRdb, only in-frame clones are kept and a portion is missing. The data show 180,000 or so clones, with 80% seen just once and roughly 2% held by the top ten. What was sequenced was PBMCs. The receptors derive from a woman in her 30s in good health and CMV-seronegative.

V and J are TRBV4-3 and TRBJ2-7; a weak D match, TRBD2 (5 bases). CDR1 is LGHNA, CDR2 YSLEER, per germline. CDR3 size: 15 residues. V shed 0 bases and J shed 2 bases, with 11 bases lying between them. The CDR3 region is CASSQDGVGTYEQYF. CDR3 sequence (DNA): TGCGCCAGCAGCCAAGACGGGGTAGGGACCTACGAGCAGTACTTC.

The chain links TRBV7-2 to TRBJ2-7; TRBD1 aligns across 9 bases. The germline V gene encodes CDR1 SGHTA and CDR2 FQGNSA. The CDR3 contains 15 residues. V shed 6 bases and J 4 bases; nucleotides not matched to a gene: 10. The CDR3 DNA reads as TGTGCCAGCAGTCCGGGACGGACAGGGGTTTACGAGCAGTACTTC. Translating it yields CASSPGRTGVYEQYF.

At least ten counts were recorded for this clone. The CDR3 sequence: CASSLMGQGGETQYF. In DNA, the CDR3 is TGCGCCAGCAGCTTGATGGGACAGGGCGGAGAGACCCAGTACTTC. The chain couples TRBV5-1 to TRBJ2-5; TRBD1 matches at 9 bases. This CDR3 contains 15 residues. Losses at the gene ends were 1 base for V and 4 bases for J; bases not matched to a gene: 5. Per the germline V gene, CDR1 is SGHRS and CDR2 is YFSETQ.

The chain carries TRBV11-2 and TRBJ1-1; the D gene is possibly TRBD1 (5 bases). Trimming stripped 5 bases from V and 1 base from J, with 14 bases between. Germline loops: CDR1 SGHAT, CDR2 FQNNGV. The CDR3 has 15 amino acids. CDR3 residues: CASSLDVRGNTEAFF. The CDR3 region has the DNA TGTGCCAGCAGCCTCGACGTAAGGGGGAACACTGAAGCTTTCTTT.

This rearrangement joins TRBV15 to TRBJ1-3; D is uncertain. Trimming took off 5 bases at V and 0 bases at J, with 14 bases between the two ends. Germline CDR1 reads LNHNV; CDR2 reads YYDKDF (reference sequence). This CDR3 comprises 16 residues. The CDR3 region has the DNA TGTGCCACCAGCCCCGCCATTGTGCGCTCTGGAAACACCATATATTTT. Translation gives CATSPAIVRSGNTIYF.

The V gene is TRBV7-2, the J gene TRBJ2-7, with 7 bases fitting TRBD1. Germline trimming cut 6 bases from V and 2 bases from J; bases unmatched to any gene: 10. Germline assignment: CDR1 SGHTA and CDR2 FQGNSA. The CDR3 sequence is 15 residues long. CDR3 sequence reads: CASSRTGASAYEQYF. As DNA, the CDR3 is TGTGCCAGCAGTCGTACAGGGGCCTCGGCCTACGAGCAGTACTTC.

This clone was observed once. The rearrangement links TRBV5-1 to TRBJ2-2; tentatively, D is TRBD1 (6 bases). With 4 bases removed from V and 7 bases from J, the gap between germline ends came to 14 bases. The CDR3 runs to 14 residues. CDR1 is SGHRS, CDR2 YFSETQ, per germline. The CDR3 nucleotides read TGCGCCAGCAGCGGGACATTAACTAGCGGGGAGCTGTTTTTT. Translated: CASSGTLTSGELFF.

This clone was detected only a few times. This rearrangement joins TRBV19 to TRBJ2-3; the match to TRBD2 covers 8 bases. The V gene end was trimmed by 5 bases and the J gene end by 5 bases; junction bases not matched to a gene: 6. Germline loops: CDR1 LNHDA, CDR2 SQIVND (reference sequence). The CDR3 runs 14 residues. DNA for the CDR3: TGTGCCAGTAGTGGGGGACTAGAGGGAGATACGCAGTATTTT. This codes for CASSGGLEGDTQYF.

V usage is TRBV29-1 and J usage is TRBJ1-4; possibly TRBD1 for D (5 bases). V shed 4 bases and J shed 8 bases, with 11 bases lying between them. CDR1 and CDR2 (germline): SQVTM, ANQGSEA. The CDR3 totals 12 residues. CDR3 amino acids: CSVGQFQEKLFF. The CDR3 nucleotides are TGCAGCGTTGGACAGTTTCAAGAAAAACTGTTTTTT.

The V call is TRBV29-1, the J call TRBJ1-4; a possible D gene is TRBD1 (5 bases). The germline CDR1 and CDR2 sequences are SQVTM and ANQGSEA. Trimming removed 6 bases from V and 7 bases from J, with 18 bases in between. The CDR3 spans 14 residues. As DNA, the CDR3 is TGCAGCGTCCAGCAGGGAGGAGAAGTTGAAAAACTGTTTTTT. Its translation is CSVQQGGEVEKLFF.

The chain carries TRBV4-2 and TRBJ1-4, with D maybe TRBD1 (5 bases). V lost 4 bases and J lost 8, with 14 bases in between. CDR3 size: 14 residues. The germline CDR1 and CDR2 sequences are LGHNA and YNFKEQ. CDR3 nucleotide sequence: TGTGCCAGCAGCCCCCCGGGGGAGCTGGAAAAACTGTTTTTT. It is translated as CASSPPGELEKLFF.

The chain has TRBV6-1 and TRBJ1-6; 8 bases map to TRBD1. Germline loops: CDR1 MNHNS, CDR2 SASEGT. This CDR3 comprises 15 residues. With 5 bases clipped from V and 7 bases from J, the junction kept 7 bases outside the gene matches. The CDR3 DNA reads as TGTGCCAGCAGTCCCCAAAGGACAGGGAATTCACCCCTCCACTTT. It codes for CASSPQRTGNSPLHF.